This T cell receptor (beta chain) was recovered during a study of OX40 agonist ivuxolimab in advanced cancers. CDR1 and CDR2 (germline): LNHDA, SQIVND (reference sequence). The V and J ends lost 8 bases and 0 bases respectively, with 8 bases between them. The CDR3 runs 12 residues. Here immunoSEQ multiplex PCR was the method, and the copy in TCRdb shows in-frame clones only, minus some. The sample consists of tens of thousands of clones, 88% of them appearing once. By frequency in the sample, this clone is medium-sized. The rearrangement links TRBV19 to TRBJ2-7, with D unclear. This TCR derives from an adult with an advanced solid tumor such as melanoma, head and neck, liver or kidney cancer. This sample comprised CD4+ or CD8+ T cells sorted from blood, obtained in a trial of the OX40 agonist ivuxolimab. CDR3 protein: CASQNSSYEQYF. The CDR3 bases are TGTGCCAGTCAAAACAGCTCCTACGAGCAGTACTTC.